The present TCR beta chain was sequenced within a study of blood T cell repertoires in COVID-19. The wider study: The United States, Italy and Spain were the sources of the acute and convalescent COVID-19 samples. The analysed material was cDNA or gDNA that came from T cells, B-cell-depleted T cells, or PBMCs.

Cohorts were assigned according to the clinical history that participants reported. The repertoire was sequenced with immunoSEQ multiplex PCR; TCRdb's copy has only in-frame clones and lacks some. The table lists fewer than 350,000 clones, around nine tenths of them singletons. The J segment lost 5 bases and the V segment lost 4 bases, leaving 3 bases of the junction unmatched. The V gene's germline CDR1 is SGHNT and CDR2 YENEEA. The CDR3 spans 15 residues. The sample was PBMCs or T cells enriched from blood (not recorded which). V and J are TRBV11-3 and TRBJ2-2; 11 bases agree with TRBD2. This TCR was sampled from a woman aged 40 to 50 who had recovered from COVID-19. CDR3 nucleotides: TGTGCCAGCAGCTCGCTAGCGGGAGGTACCGGGGAGCTGTTTTTT. Translated, it gives CASSSLAGGTGELFF.